The 5 T cell receptor beta chains in this list originate from one sample, sequenced in a study of T-cell reconstitution after alpha-beta-depleted transplantation in children. Unique molecular identifiers tagged the TCRbeta library. TCRdb fed the PCR reads into MiXCR, producing one record per CDR3 protein. Of some 640,000 distinct CDR3 sequences detected, roughly 17% appear once; the ten largest clones hold 0.9% to 1.2%. The specimen comprised PBMCs from the stem cell graft donor, sampled from the stem cell graft. These receptor sequences come from a human donor who donated a stem cell graft to a child with acute myeloid leukemia.

This clonotype appeared a few times. The chain links TRBV28 to TRBJ2-6; maybe TRBD1 (5 bases). Germline CDR1 MDHEN, CDR2 SYDVKM. There are 14 residues in the CDR3. Trimming stripped 8 bases from V and 4 bases from J, with 12 bases between. CDR3 sequence: CASLQGTGANVLTF. CDR3 in DNA: TGTGCCAGCCTTCAGGGTACCGGGGCCAACGTCCTGACTTTC.

V and J are TRBV10-3 and TRBJ1-1; D remains unclear. The V gene lost 10 bases and the J gene lost 1 base, with 10 bases spanning the gap. The CDR3 covers 12 residues. CDR1 is ENHRY and CDR2 is SYGVKD in the germline V gene. CDR3 sequence: CATIGSNTEAFF. Here the CDR3 DNA reads TGTGCCACCATTGGCTCGAACACTGAAGCTTTCTTT.

This clonotype was seen many times. J is TRBJ2-2 and V is TRBV20-1; D not certain. The CDR3 sequence is 12 residues long. Trimming took 4 bases from V and 3 from J, leaving 6 bases between them. Germline CDR1 and CDR2: DFQATT and SNEGSKA (reference sequence). The DNA for the CDR3 is TGCAGTGCTAAAGAATACACCGGGGAGCTGTTTTTT. Its protein is CSAKEYTGELFF.

This chain links TRBV6-5 with TRBJ2-7; no firm D call. The germline V gene encodes CDR1 MNHEY and CDR2 SVGAGI. V was shortened by 3 bases and J by 2 bases, with 14 bases between the two germline ends. The CDR3 loop spans 15 amino acids. The CDR3 DNA follows: TGTGCCAGCAGTTATTATGAAAAACCGGCCTACGAGCAGTACTTC. Amino acid sequence: CASSYYEKPAYEQYF.

This clonotype showed up just a few times. The chain has TRBV9 and TRBJ2-3; weak D call: TRBD2 (7 bases). V was shortened by 4 bases and J by 2 bases, with 20 bases between the two germline ends. Germline assignment: CDR1 SGDLS and CDR2 YYNGEE. CDR3 length: 17 residues. The CDR3 nucleotides are TGTGCCAGCAGCTCCCACCGGGGGGCAGCCGTCACAGATACGCAGTATTTT. Residues: CASSSHRGAAVTDTQYF.